This T cell receptor beta chain was sequenced during a study of PD-L1 blockade in urothelial cancer. Study-level information: Every 3 weeks, patients received intravenous atezolizumab 1,200 mg, beginning 2014. Male sex and bladder-origin urothelial cancer were recorded for twenty-five of 29 patients. Blood was analyzed 3 weeks (second dose) and 6 weeks after treatment start. Median T cell yield from blood was roughly 140,000.

CDR1 is LNHNV, CDR2 YYDKDF, per germline (reference sequence). The CDR3 sequence is 17 residues long. V was trimmed by 0 bases and J by 2 bases, leaving 17 bases between them. Measured with immunoSEQ multiplex PCR; TCRdb has only the in-frame clones, and not every one. The sample consists of over 45,000 clones, around 84% of them appearing once. Described time point: pretreatment peripheral blood. Source: PBMCs, taken around atezolizumab (anti-PD-L1) treatment. The chain has TRBV15 and TRBJ2-7, with D possibly matching TRBD2 (6 bases). The TCR originated in a man aged 55-75 years with urothelial cancer. DNA for the CDR3: TGTGCCACCAGCAGAGATTCTGCTAGCGAGGCGCCCTACGAGCAGTACTTC. Translation: CATSRDSASEAPYEQYF.